The 14 T cell receptor beta chains in this list originate from one sample, sequenced in a study of beta chain features in type 1 diabetes. The entirety of the isolated RNA underwent reverse transcription, so expressed TCRB transcripts were sequenced. Some clones are missing from TCRdb's copy, which holds only in-frame ones; the method was immunoSEQ multiplex PCR. Among under 150,000 clones listed, 6.9% were seen once. Sequencing input: central memory CD4+ T cells from blood. The receptors shown here come from a woman aged 25 to 45 in good health.

The V and J genes are TRBV5-4 and TRBJ2-6; no firm D call. CDR1 SGHNT and CDR2 YYREEE come from the germline V gene (reference sequence). V lost 0 bases to trimming and J lost 0 bases, with 7 bases between them. The length of the CDR3 is 16 residues. The DNA of the CDR3 is TGTGCCAGCAGCTTGGCACAGCCCTCTGGGGCCAACGTCCTGACTTTC. Translation gives CASSLAQPSGANVLTF.

The chain has TRBV28 and TRBJ2-1; D is unclear. Deletions cut 3 bases from V and 3 bases from J, with 9 bases between. Germline lookup yields CDR1 MDHEN and CDR2 SYDVKM. The CDR3 consists of 14 residues. The CDR3 coding sequence is TGTGCCAGCAGTTTCATAGAGGTCTACAATGAGCAGTTCTTC. Protein product: CASSFIEVYNEQFF.

V usage is TRBV28 and J usage is TRBJ2-7, with D maybe TRBD2 (6 bases). Per the germline V gene, CDR1 is MDHEN and CDR2 is SYDVKM. Between the trimmed V and J ends, which lost 3 bases and 13 bases, there was a span of 16 bases. The CDR3 totals 12 residues. As DNA, the CDR3 is TGTGCCAGCAGTTTTGGCCCGGGGGAGTCCTACTTC. As protein: CASSFGPGESYF. Full variable domain (remainder filled in from reference TRBV28 and TRBJ2-7): DVKVTQSSRYLVKRTGEKVFLECVQDMDHENMFWYRQDPGLGLRLIYFSYDVKMKEKGDIPEGYSVSREKKERFSLILESASTNQTSMYLCASSFGPGESYFGPGTRLTVT.

The sample holds a few counts of this clone. V usage is TRBV4-2 and J usage is TRBJ2-6, with a possible D match to TRBD2 (7 bases). Trimming removed 4 bases from V and 4 bases from J, with 17 bases in between. This CDR3 has 17 residues. The V gene's germline CDR1 is LGHNA and CDR2 YNFKEQ. The chain's CDR3 is CASSPDRTRFGANVLTF. CDR3 sequence (DNA): TGTGCCAGCAGCCCCGACAGGACTAGATTCGGGGCCAACGTCCTGACTTTC.

The table lists this clone with a few counts. The rearrangement links TRBV4-2 to TRBJ2-5; TRBD2 aligns across 13 bases. The CDR3 contains 18 residues. CDR1 is LGHNA, CDR2 YNFKEQ, per germline. With V trimmed by 4 bases and J by 4 bases, 12 bases remained unmatched. CDR3 residues: CASSPPPGLAGAGETQYF. CDR3 coding DNA: TGTGCCAGCAGCCCTCCGCCTGGACTAGCGGGAGCGGGAGAGACCCAGTACTTC.

The chain recombines TRBV27 with TRBJ1-1; tentatively, D is TRBD1 (6 bases). The V gene lost 2 bases and the J gene lost 6 bases, with 13 bases spanning the gap. The CDR3 covers 14 residues. Germline V gene sequence: CDR1 MNHEY, CDR2 SMNVEV (reference sequence). The CDR3 DNA follows: TGTGCCAGCAGTTTAATGGCCAGGGGACCTGAAGCTTTCTTT. Translation: CASSLMARGPEAFF.

This clone was seen a handful of times. V and J are TRBV29-1 and TRBJ1-5; possible D gene TRBD1, 5 bases. CDR1 is SQVTM and CDR2 is ANQGSEA in the germline V gene. Trimming shortened V by 4 bases and J by 7 bases, and 11 bases separated the two germline ends. The length of the CDR3 is 12 residues. The CDR3 loop reads CSVGEGRQPQHF. Written as DNA, the CDR3 is TGCAGCGTTGGGGAGGGGCGGCAGCCCCAGCATTTT.

The chain combines TRBV21-1 with TRBJ2-1; the listed D gene, TRBD2, was not tested against the DNA. TRBV21-1 is given as a pseudogene. There are 16 residues in the CDR3. CDR3 amino acids: CASSKVPASGFNEQFF. The CDR3 DNA sequence: TGTGCCAGCAGCAAGGTTCCGGCTAGCGGTTTCAATGAGCAGTTCTTC.

This clone was seen repeatedly, ten times or more. The J gene is TRBJ2-3, the V gene TRBV7-9, with 8 positions matching TRBD1. The CDR3 contains 15 residues. The J segment lost 5 bases and the V segment lost 5 bases, leaving 9 bases of the junction unmatched. Germline loops: CDR1 SEHNR, CDR2 FQNEAQ (reference sequence). In DNA form, the CDR3 reads TGTGCCAGCAGCCCCGGACAGGGCGAGAGAGATACGCAGTATTTT. It translates to CASSPGQGERDTQYF.

The table lists this clone with a few counts. CDR3 amino acids: CATSPRGRGPGEMFF. DNA for the CDR3: TGTGCCACCAGCCCGAGAGGCAGGGGACCCGGCGAAATGTTTTTT. V usage is TRBV15 and J usage is TRBJ1-4, with D perhaps TRBD1 (6 bases). Germline loops: CDR1 LNHNV, CDR2 YYDKDF (reference sequence). The CDR3 contains 15 residues. Trimming removed 5 bases from V and 15 bases from J, with 25 bases in between.

The chain employs TRBV18 and TRBJ2-7, with a tentative D call TRBD2 (6 bases). V was trimmed by 8 bases and J by 3 bases, leaving 17 bases between them. From germline, CDR1 is KGHSH and CDR2 LQKENI. This CDR3 contains 14 residues. The CDR3 DNA sequence: TGTGCCAGCGCTTCTCGCCGGGAGCGCTACGAGCAGTACTTC. It encodes CASASRRERYEQYF.

This clone was recorded a few times. The V gene is TRBV28, the J gene TRBJ2-1, with unresolved D. Trimming left V 3 bases short and J 3 bases short, with 6 bases between. CDR1 is MDHEN and CDR2 is SYDVKM in the germline V gene. There are 13 residues in the CDR3. The CDR3 nucleotides are TGTGCCAGCAGTTTCTCTAGCTACAATGAGCAGTTCTTC. Its translation is CASSFSSYNEQFF.

This clone has at least ten counts. V and J are TRBV7-9 and TRBJ2-5, with 12 bases lining up with TRBD2. The CDR3 sequence is 14 residues long. The germline V gene has CDR1 SEHNR and CDR2 FQNEAQ (reference sequence). The V gene end was trimmed by 6 bases and the J gene end by 4 bases; junction bases not matched to a gene: 3. The CDR3 sequence is CASRPSGRGETQYF. CDR3 DNA sequence: TGTGCCAGCAGACCTAGCGGGAGGGGAGAGACCCAGTACTTC. The full variable domain, with the rest looked up from reference TRBV7-9 and TRBJ2-5, is DTGVSQNPRHKITKRGQNVTFRCDPISEHNRLYWYRQTLGQGPEFLTYFQNEAQLEKSRLLSDRFSAERPKGSFSTLEIQRTEQGDSAMYLCASRPSGRGETQYFGPGTRLLVL.

The table lists this clone with a few counts. The chain recombines TRBV7-2 with TRBJ2-3, with 8 positions matching TRBD2. This CDR3 spans 16 amino acids. With 1 base clipped from V and 2 bases from J, the junction kept 5 bases outside the gene matches. Germline CDR1 is SGHTA and CDR2 is FQGNSA. The CDR3: CASSLVLAGYTDTQYF. The DNA of the CDR3 is TGTGCCAGCAGCTTAGTGTTAGCGGGATACACAGATACGCAGTATTTT. The full variable domain, with the rest looked up from reference TRBV7-2 and TRBJ2-3, is GAGVSQSPSNKVTEKGKDVELRCDPISGHTALYWYRQSLGQGLEFLIYFQGNSAPDKSGLPSDRFSAERTGGSVSTLTIQRTQQEDSAVYLCASSLVLAGYTDTQYFGPGTRLTVL.